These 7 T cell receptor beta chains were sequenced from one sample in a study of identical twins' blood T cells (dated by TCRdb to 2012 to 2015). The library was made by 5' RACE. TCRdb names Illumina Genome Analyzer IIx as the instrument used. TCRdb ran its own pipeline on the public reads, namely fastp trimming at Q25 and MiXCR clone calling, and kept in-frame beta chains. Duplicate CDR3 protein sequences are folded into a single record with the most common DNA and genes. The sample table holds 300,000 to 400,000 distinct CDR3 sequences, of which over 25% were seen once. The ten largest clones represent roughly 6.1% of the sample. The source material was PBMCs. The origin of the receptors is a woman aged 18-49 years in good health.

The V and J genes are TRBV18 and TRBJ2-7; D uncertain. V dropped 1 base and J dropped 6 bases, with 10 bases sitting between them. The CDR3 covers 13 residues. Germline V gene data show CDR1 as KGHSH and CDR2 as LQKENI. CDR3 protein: CASSPLTVIEQYF. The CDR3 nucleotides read TGTGCCAGCTCACCACTTACCGTGATCGAGCAGTACTTC.

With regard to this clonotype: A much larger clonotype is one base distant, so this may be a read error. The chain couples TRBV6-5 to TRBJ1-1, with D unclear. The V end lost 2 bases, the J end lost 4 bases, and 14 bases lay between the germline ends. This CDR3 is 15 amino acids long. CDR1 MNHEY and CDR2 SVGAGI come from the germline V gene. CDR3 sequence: CASSYNNQYATEAFF. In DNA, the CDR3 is TGTGCCAGCAGTTACAACAACCAGTACGCCACTGAAGCTTTCTTT.

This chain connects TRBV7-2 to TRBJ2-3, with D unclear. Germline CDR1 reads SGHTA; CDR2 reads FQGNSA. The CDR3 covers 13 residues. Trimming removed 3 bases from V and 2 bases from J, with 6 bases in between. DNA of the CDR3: TGTGCCAGCAGCTTCCTTTTCACAGATACGCAGTATTTT. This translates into CASSFLFTDTQYF.

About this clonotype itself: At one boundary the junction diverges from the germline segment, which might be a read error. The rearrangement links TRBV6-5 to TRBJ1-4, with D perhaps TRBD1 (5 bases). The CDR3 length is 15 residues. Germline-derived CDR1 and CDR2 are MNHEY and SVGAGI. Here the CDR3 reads CASSYGRQGGEKPFF. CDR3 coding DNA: TGTGCCAGTAGTTACGGTCGGCAGGGAGGTGAAAAACCGTTTTTT.

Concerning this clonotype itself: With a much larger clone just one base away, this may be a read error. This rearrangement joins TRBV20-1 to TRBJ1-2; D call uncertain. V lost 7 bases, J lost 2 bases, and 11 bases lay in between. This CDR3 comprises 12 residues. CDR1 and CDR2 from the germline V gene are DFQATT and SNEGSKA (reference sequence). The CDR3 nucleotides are TGCAGTGTTAGGGAGGACAACTATGGCTACACCTTC. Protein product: CSVREDNYGYTF.

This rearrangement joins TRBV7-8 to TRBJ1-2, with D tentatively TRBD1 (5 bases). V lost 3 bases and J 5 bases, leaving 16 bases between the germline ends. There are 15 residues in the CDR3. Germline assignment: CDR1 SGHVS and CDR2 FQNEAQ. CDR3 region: CASSLGRGVEYGYTF. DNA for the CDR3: TGTGCCAGCAGCTTGGGCCGGGGGGTCGAGTATGGCTACACCTTC. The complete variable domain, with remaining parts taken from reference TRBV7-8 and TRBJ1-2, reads GAGVSQSPRYKVAKRGQDVALRCDPISGHVSLFWYQQALGQGPEFLTYFQNEAQLDKSGLPSDRFFAERPEGSVSTLKIQRTQQEDSAVYLCASSLGRGVEYGYTFGSGTRLTVV.

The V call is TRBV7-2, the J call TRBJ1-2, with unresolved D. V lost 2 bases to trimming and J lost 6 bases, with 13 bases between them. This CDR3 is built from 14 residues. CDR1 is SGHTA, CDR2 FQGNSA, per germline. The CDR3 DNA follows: TGTGCCAGCAGCTTAACCGCGACCTTAAATGGCTACACCTTC. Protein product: CASSLTATLNGYTF.